Below are 27 T cell receptor beta chains sequenced from a single sample in a study of preoperative IRX-2 immunotherapy in early breast cancer. Treatment in this sample: preoperative locoregional IRX-2 cytokine immunotherapy. The protocol was immunoSEQ multiplex PCR, while the TCRdb copy is restricted to in-frame clones and leaves out a portion. The table has fewer than 40,000 clones, about 95% seen once. Sample acquisition took place from a patient treated with IRX-2 immunotherapy. The receptors were gathered from a human donor with breast cancer.

V gene TRBV7-6 combines with J gene TRBJ2-6; D is unclear. The CDR3 is made up of 15 amino acids. V was pared by 3 bases and J by 1 base, with 7 bases between. In germline, CDR1 is SGHVS, CDR2 FNYEAQ. The CDR3 DNA reads TGTGCCAGCAGCTTTAGGGCGTCTGGGGCCAACGTCCTGACTTTC. It yields the protein CASSFRASGANVLTF.

This chain connects TRBV5-1 to TRBJ1-2; D not resolved. The V end lost 1 base, the J end lost 4 bases, and 11 bases lay between the germline ends. The CDR3 has 14 residues. The germline CDR1 and CDR2 sequences are SGHRS and YFSETQ. This chain's CDR3 is CASSLSTPAYGYTF. The CDR3 DNA reads TGCGCCAGCAGCTTGAGTACCCCGGCCTATGGCTACACCTTC.

For the CDR3, the DNA is TGTGCCAGTACTGGACCGGGACAGGGCTACCAGCCCCAGCATTTT. Its translation: CASTGPGQGYQPQHF. This chain links TRBV28 with TRBJ1-5; 9 bases are a match to TRBD1. This CDR3 is 15 amino acids long. The germline CDR1 and CDR2 sequences are MDHEN and SYDVKM. J gave up 7 bases and V 9 bases, and 13 bases lay outside the gene matches. The full variable domain, rest sourced from reference TRBV28 and TRBJ1-5, is DVKVTQSSRYLVKRTGEKVFLECVQDMDHENMFWYRQDPGLGLRLIYFSYDVKMKEKGDIPEGYSVSREKKERFSLILESASTNQTSMYLCASTGPGQGYQPQHFGDGTRLSIL.

This chain connects TRBV6-6 to TRBJ2-3, with D possibly matching TRBD2 (6 bases). Trimming shortened V by 0 bases and J by 7 bases, and 11 bases separated the two germline ends. The germline CDR1 and CDR2 sequences are MNHNY and SVGAGI (reference sequence). CDR3 length: 14 residues. In DNA form, the CDR3 reads TGTGCCAGCAGTTACTCCGGGACTTCCCATACGCAGTATTTT. As protein: CASSYSGTSHTQYF.

The V and J genes are TRBV18 and TRBJ2-7; no clear D. Trimming cost V 2 bases and J 3 bases, with 11 bases left between them. The CDR3 runs 14 residues. Germline loops: CDR1 KGHSH, CDR2 LQKENI. The DNA for the CDR3 is TGTGCCAGCTCACCAAGGCTGGATTTCTACGAGCAGTACTTC. Translation gives CASSPRLDFYEQYF.

The chain recombines TRBV28 with TRBJ2-4, with 14 bases aligning to TRBD2. This CDR3 has 18 amino acids. Trimming at V came to 5 bases and at J to 6 bases, leaving 12 bases not matched to a gene. CDR1 and CDR2 from the germline V gene are MDHEN and SYDVKM. This CDR3 reads CASSRWGVGTSGGNIQYF. The CDR3, as DNA: TGTGCCAGCAGTCGCTGGGGCGTGGGGACTAGCGGGGGAAACATTCAGTACTTC.

V gene TRBV19 combines with J gene TRBJ1-2, with D maybe TRBD1 (5 bases). From germline, CDR1 is LNHDA and CDR2 SQIVND (reference sequence). The CDR3 is 14 amino acids. Trimming removed 6 bases from V and 2 bases from J, with 13 bases in between. This CDR3 is CASSPGRPNYGYTF. CDR3 nucleotides: TGTGCCAGTAGCCCAGGGCGACCAAACTATGGCTACACCTTC.

This chain's CDR3 is CASTGTTYDQETQYF. Written as DNA, the CDR3 is TGTGCCAGCACCGGGACTACCTACGATCAAGAGACCCAGTACTTC. The chain is built from TRBV19 and TRBJ2-5, with TRBD2 matching 7 bases. CDR1 LNHDA and CDR2 SQIVND come from the germline V gene (reference sequence). The CDR3 covers 15 residues. J gave up 2 bases and V 9 bases, and 12 bases lay outside the gene matches.

In its sample, this clone was seen a few times. The chain carries TRBV19 and TRBJ2-2; tentatively, D is TRBD2 (5 bases). The CDR3 spans 15 residues. The V end lost 3 bases, the J end lost 4 bases, and 12 bases lay between the germline ends. From germline, CDR1 is LNHDA and CDR2 SQIVND (reference sequence). The CDR3: CASSISGIGTGELFF. DNA of the CDR3: TGTGCCAGTAGTATTTCCGGGATCGGCACCGGGGAGCTGTTTTTT.

This clone was picked up one time. This chain joins TRBV11-2 and TRBJ1-3; D is unresolved. Trimming left V 5 bases short and J 6 bases short, with 8 bases between. The CDR3 is 12 residues long. Germline CDR1 is SGHAT and CDR2 is FQNNGV. The CDR3 region has the DNA TGTGCCAGCAGCGGGCACTCAAACACCATATATTTT. This gives the protein CASSGHSNTIYF.

This clone came up once. This chain uses TRBV7-8 with TRBJ1-1, with 7 bases aligning to TRBD1. Germline CDR1 and CDR2: SGHVS and FQNEAQ. The CDR3 length is 15 residues. The trim removed 3 bases at V and 0 bases at J, leaving 4 bases unmatched. CDR3 in DNA: TGTGCCAGCAGCTTTTGGGGGACAGTGAACACTGAAGCTTTCTTT. Its protein product is CASSFWGTVNTEAFF.

The V gene is TRBV27, the J gene TRBJ2-2; D gene unclear. The ends were cut back, 0 bases at V and 6 bases at J, with 5 bases in the middle. The CDR3 spans 13 residues. Germline CDR1 reads MNHEY; CDR2 reads SMNVEV (reference sequence). As DNA, the CDR3 is TGTGCCAGCAGTTTATCCGGCCCCGGGGAGCTGTTTTTT. Encoded protein: CASSLSGPGELFF.

The chain employs TRBV28 and TRBJ2-7; 8 nucleotides agree with TRBD2. Germline V gene data show CDR1 as MDHEN and CDR2 as SYDVKM. The CDR3 spans 13 residues. V trimming: 5 bases; J trimming: 2 bases; junction bases outside the gene matches: 2. Here the CDR3 DNA reads TGTGCCAGCAGTCAAGCGGGGGCCTACGAGCAGTACTTC. Amino acid sequence: CASSQAGAYEQYF.

This clone came up once. This rearrangement joins TRBV10-1 to TRBJ2-1; 10 nucleotides align to TRBD2. CDR3 length equals 15 residues. CDR1 is WNHNN and CDR2 is SYGVQD in the germline V gene (reference sequence). V gave up 5 bases and J gave up 3 bases; unmatched junction bases: 4. CDR3 region: CASSQTSGDYNEQFF. DNA for the CDR3: TGCGCCAGCAGTCAAACTAGCGGGGACTACAATGAGCAGTTCTTC.

This rearrangement joins TRBV27 to TRBJ1-6; tentatively, D is TRBD1 (5 bases). V dropped 2 bases and J dropped 0 bases, with 5 bases sitting between them. Germline CDR1 MNHEY, CDR2 SMNVEV (reference sequence). CDR3 size: 15 residues. The CDR3 sequence: CASSLDSSYNSPLHF. The CDR3 nucleotides are TGTGCCAGCAGTTTAGACAGCTCCTATAATTCACCCCTCCACTTT.

This rearrangement joins TRBV16 to TRBJ1-5; 7 positions agree with TRBD1. Germline V gene lookup returns CDR1 KGHSY and CDR2 FQNENV. Germline trimming cut 4 bases from V and 5 bases from J; bases unmatched to any gene: 5. The CDR3 consists of 14 residues. The CDR3 sequence: CASSPTGLYQPQHF. As DNA, the CDR3 is TGTGCCAGCAGCCCGACAGGGCTTTATCAGCCCCAGCATTTT.

Only a few counts were recorded for this clone. The CDR3 loop is CASSYGQLANYGYTF. The CDR3, as DNA: TGTGCCAGCAGCTATGGACAGTTAGCTAACTATGGCTACACCTTC. The chain employs TRBV5-4 and TRBJ1-2; the D gene is possibly TRBD1 (6 bases). V was cut by 3 bases and J by 0 bases, with 12 bases left in between. The CDR3 contains 15 residues. Germline V lookup: CDR1 SGHNT, CDR2 YYREEE (reference sequence).

The rearrangement uses TRBV5-1 and TRBJ1-1; tentatively, D is TRBD1 (5 bases). This CDR3 spans 13 amino acids. Germline assignment: CDR1 SGHRS and CDR2 YFSETQ. V shed 7 bases and J shed 2 bases, with 12 bases lying between them. The CDR3: CASRRGLNTEAFF. The CDR3 DNA follows: TGCGCCAGCCGCCGGGGACTCAACACTGAAGCTTTCTTT.

The DNA for the CDR3 is TGTGCCAGCAGTGAAAAATATCCGACAGGCAACAATTCACCCCTCCACTTT. It encodes CASSEKYPTGNNSPLHF. The chain combines TRBV6-1 with TRBJ1-6, with D perhaps TRBD1 (6 bases). V shed 2 bases and J shed 7 bases, with 18 bases lying between them. The CDR3 length is 17 residues. Germline V gives CDR1 MNHNS, CDR2 SASEGT.

The chain is built from TRBV29-1 and TRBJ1-5, with 8 bases matching TRBD1. Germline loops: CDR1 SQVTM, CDR2 ANQGSEA. The length of the CDR3 is 13 residues. The V gene end was trimmed by 5 bases and the J gene end by 7 bases; junction bases not matched to a gene: 7. For the CDR3, the DNA is TGCAGCGTTTCTGGACAGGGAGGACAGCCCCAGCATTTT. Its translation is CSVSGQGGQPQHF.

This sequence joins TRBV14 and TRBJ2-7; TRBD2 matches 13 bases. The V and J ends lost 4 bases and 7 bases, in that order; junction bases with no gene match: 13. The germline V gene has CDR1 SGHDN and CDR2 FVKESK. The CDR3 has 17 amino acids. CDR3 in amino acids: CASSRDLGLAGFREQYF. Here the CDR3 DNA reads TGTGCCAGCAGCCGCGACTTGGGACTAGCGGGGTTTCGTGAGCAGTACTTC.

The CDR3 DNA sequence: TGTGCCAGTAGTATAGCAGGGTTGGTGTTCTTC. Translated, it gives CASSIAGLVFF. The chain uses TRBV19 and TRBJ2-1; possibly TRBD1 for D (5 bases). V lost 1 base and J 15 bases, leaving 10 bases between the germline ends. Germline V gene sequence: CDR1 LNHDA, CDR2 SQIVND (reference sequence). This CDR3 spans 11 amino acids.

J is TRBJ1-2 and V is TRBV6-4, with D perhaps TRBD1 (5 bases). Germline V gene lookup returns CDR1 MRHNA and CDR2 SNTAGT. V lost 5 bases to trimming and J lost 6 bases, with 22 bases between them. The CDR3 extends over 16 amino acids. CDR3 protein: CASSPSTGVLSHGYTF. CDR3 sequence (DNA): TGTGCCAGCAGTCCTTCCACAGGAGTCCTCTCTCATGGCTACACCTTC.

The chain carries TRBV5-1 and TRBJ2-6; 11 bases fit TRBD2. CDR1 is SGHRS, CDR2 YFSETQ, per germline. The CDR3 sequence is 18 residues long. The V gene end was trimmed by 1 base and the J gene end by 3 bases; junction bases not matched to a gene: 6. This CDR3 is CASSLISGGASGANVLTF. CDR3 DNA: TGCGCCAGCAGCTTGATTAGCGGGGGGGCCAGTGGGGCCAACGTCCTGACTTTC.

The CDR3 spells CASSEISYNEQFF. The CDR3 DNA follows: TGTGCCAGCAGTGAGATCTCCTACAATGAGCAGTTCTTC. The chain is built from TRBV6-1 and TRBJ2-1; unclear D gene. Germline V gene sequence: CDR1 MNHNS, CDR2 SASEGT. The CDR3 has 13 amino acids. V was trimmed by 3 bases and J by 0 bases, leaving 3 bases between them.

The chain links TRBV14 to TRBJ1-2; D is perhaps TRBD1 (6 bases). The CDR3 is 15 residues long. Germline values: CDR1 SGHDN, CDR2 FVKESK. V lost 2 bases to trimming and J lost 4 bases, with 14 bases between them. CDR3: CASSQTIGGLYGYTF. CDR3 in DNA: TGTGCCAGCAGCCAAACTATAGGGGGTCTCTATGGCTACACCTTC. The full variable domain, in which reference TRBV14 and TRBJ1-2 provide the parts outside the CDR3, is EAGVTQFPSHSVIEKGQTVTLRCDPISGHDNLYWYRRVMGKEIKFLLHFVKESKQDESGMPNNRFLAERTGGTYSTLKVQPAELEDSGVYFCASSQTIGGLYGYTFGSGTRLTVV.

The chain uses TRBV19 and TRBJ2-3; no reliable D call. The V and J ends lost 7 bases and 0 bases respectively, with 8 bases between them. CDR1 and CDR2 (germline): LNHDA, SQIVND (reference sequence). The length of the CDR3 is 13 residues. DNA for the CDR3: TGTGCCAGTAAAGAAGTTAGCACAGATACGCAGTATTTT. Translation: CASKEVSTDTQYF.